The T cell receptor (beta chain) described here comes from a study of shared clonotypes between healthy human individuals. Produced via immunoSEQ multiplex PCR; TCRdb's table is partial and in-frame only. The sample lists around 1 million clones; about three quarters were seen once. The TCR comes from a man aged 18-30 years in good health. The sample taken for sequencing was memory CD4+ T cells sorted from blood. As for subset: CD45RA-negative fraction.

DNA of the CDR3: TGTGCCAGCAGTGTATCTACCTATGGCTACACCTTC. Translated, it gives CASSVSTYGYTF. The chain uses TRBV6-1 and TRBJ1-2; D gene uncertain. The CDR3 extends over 12 amino acids. The V end lost 4 bases, the J end lost 4 bases, and 7 bases lay between the germline ends. CDR1 and CDR2 (germline): MNHNS, SASEGT.